These 31 T cell receptor beta chains came from one sample sequenced in a study of T cell changes during pregnancy in multiple sclerosis. Profiled with immunoSEQ multiplex PCR; TCRdb holds only in-frame clones, not every one. Of some 64,000 clones listed, about 90% are singletons. The material sequenced was peripheral blood, taken after pregnancy. The source of these receptors is a female donor with multiple sclerosis, enrolled in a pregnancy study.

This rearrangement joins TRBV29-1 to TRBJ1-4; D unresolved. This CDR3 spans 13 amino acids. The V end was cut by 4 bases, the J end by 3 bases, with 9 bases between. CDR1 and CDR2 (germline): SQVTM, ANQGSEA. For the CDR3, the DNA is TGCAGCGTTGGAGTCGGTTCTAATGAAAAACTGTTTTTT. It translates to CSVGVGSNEKLFF. The whole variable domain, remainder taken from reference TRBV29-1 and TRBJ1-4, is SAVISQKPSRDICQRGTSLTIQCQVDSQVTMMFWYRQQPGQSLTLIATANQGSEATYESGFVIDKFPISRPNLTFSTLTVSNMSPEDSSIYLCSVGVGSNEKLFFGSGTQLSVL.

This chain connects TRBV4-2 to TRBJ1-2; 9 bases agree with TRBD1. The trim removed 1 base at V and 5 bases at J, leaving 5 bases unmatched. Germline CDR1 is LGHNA and CDR2 is YNFKEQ. The CDR3 consists of 15 residues. This CDR3 reads CASSQAPGQGYGYTF. DNA of the CDR3: TGTGCCAGCAGCCAAGCTCCCGGACAGGGGTATGGCTACACCTTC.

The rearrangement links TRBV6-1 to TRBJ2-1, with 8 bases lining up with TRBD2. The V gene's germline CDR1 is MNHNS and CDR2 SASEGT. The V and J ends lost 2 bases and 3 bases, in that order; junction bases with no gene match: 6. This CDR3 contains 16 residues. The DNA of the CDR3 is TGTGCCAGCAGTGAACCCGGGAGGGCAAACTACAATGAGCAGTTCTTC. This encodes CASSEPGRANYNEQFF.

The chain uses TRBV30 and TRBJ2-2; 9 nucleotides match TRBD1. V trimming: 1 base; J trimming: 5 bases; junction bases outside the gene matches: 8. The germline CDR1 and CDR2 sequences are GTSNPN and SVGIG (reference sequence). The CDR3 is 16 residues long. DNA for the CDR3: TGTGCCTGGAGTGCATTGGGACAGGGAAGGACCGGGGAGCTGTTTTTT. Residues: CAWSALGQGRTGELFF.

This clone was detected only once. The chain recombines TRBV6-5 with TRBJ2-7; 9 bases line up with TRBD2. From germline, CDR1 is MNHEY and CDR2 SVGAGI. The CDR3 sequence is 15 residues long. The V and J ends lost 7 bases and 6 bases, in that order; junction bases with no gene match: 13. The CDR3 spells CASTYSLAGIGEQYF. CDR3 DNA sequence: TGTGCCAGCACCTATTCGCTAGCGGGAATCGGCGAGCAGTACTTC.

This chain connects TRBV10-1 to TRBJ2-3, with D tentatively TRBD2 (5 bases). Germline V gene lookup returns CDR1 WNHNN and CDR2 SYGVQD (reference sequence). The CDR3 has 12 residues. Trimming took 6 bases from V and 7 from J, leaving 11 bases between them. The CDR3: CASSASGNTQYF. CDR3 DNA: TGCGCCAGCAGCGCCTCGGGGAATACGCAGTATTTT.

CDR3 amino acids: CASSLGTGFNEQFF. In DNA, the CDR3 is TGTGCCAGCAGCTTAGGGACAGGGTTCAATGAGCAGTTCTTC. This sequence joins TRBV11-2 and TRBJ2-1, with 8 nucleotides matching TRBD1. V lost 1 base, J lost 6 bases, and 2 bases stayed unmatched. Per germline, CDR1 SGHAT and CDR2 FQNNGV. This CDR3 has 14 residues.

The V call is TRBV4-3, the J call TRBJ2-2; 9 bases are a match to TRBD2. The CDR3 length is 16 residues. J was trimmed by 5 bases and V by 0 bases; bases with no gene match: 4. In germline, CDR1 is LGHNA, CDR2 YSLEER. The CDR3 loop is CASSQETSGYTGELFF. The CDR3, as DNA: TGCGCCAGCAGCCAAGAAACTAGCGGGTATACCGGGGAGCTGTTTTTT.

The chain is built from TRBV11-2 and TRBJ1-1; TRBD1 agrees at 7 bases. The CDR3 contains 13 residues. CDR1 is SGHAT and CDR2 is FQNNGV in the germline V gene. V shed 4 bases, J shed 7 bases, and the junction held 6 bases outside the gene matches. The DNA of the CDR3 is TGTGCCAGCAGCTCAACAGGGGCGTATGAAGCTTTCTTT. It is translated as CASSSTGAYEAFF.

The chain links TRBV4-2 to TRBJ2-3; 9 bases align to TRBD2. In germline, CDR1 is LGHNA, CDR2 YNFKEQ. The CDR3 has 16 residues. After removal of 2 bases from V and 8 bases from J, the junction contained 11 bases not matched to a gene. The DNA for the CDR3 is TGTGCCAGCAGCCAATTCGATAGCGGGAGTGGGGGTACGCAGTATTTT. Encoded protein: CASSQFDSGSGGTQYF.

The rearrangement joins TRBV21-1 to TRBJ2-5; the D call TRBD1 from the table was never checked on the DNA. TRBV21-1 is labeled a pseudogene. The CDR3 has 14 residues. Here the CDR3 reads CASTVGGHQETQYF. The CDR3 DNA reads TGTGCCAGCACCGTAGGGGGCCACCAAGAGACCCAGTACTTC.

V is TRBV4-1 and J is TRBJ1-2; D unresolved. The CDR3 sequence is 14 residues long. V gave up 4 bases and J gave up 5 bases, with 14 bases separating them. CDR1 MGHRA and CDR2 YSYEKL come from the germline V gene. The CDR3 nucleotides are TGCGCCAGCAGCCCGACAACGCCGTGGTATGGCTACACCTTC. The encoded protein is CASSPTTPWYGYTF.

CDR3 sequence (DNA): TGTGCCAGCAGCCACAGGGGGCTTGGAAACACCATATATTTT. This sequence encodes CASSHRGLGNTIYF. This rearrangement joins TRBV6-1 to TRBJ1-3; 9 nucleotides line up with TRBD1. CDR1 is MNHNS and CDR2 is SASEGT in the germline V gene. Germline trimming cut 6 bases from V and 3 bases from J; bases unmatched to any gene: 3. The CDR3 runs 14 residues.

This clone was recorded many times. The chain carries TRBV27 and TRBJ1-4; a possible D gene is TRBD1 (5 bases). V lost 4 bases to trimming and J lost 0 bases, with 18 bases between them. The CDR3 is 18 residues long. Per the germline V gene, CDR1 is MNHEY and CDR2 is SMNVEV (reference sequence). CDR3 coding DNA: TGTGCCAGCAGTTCAACAAGGAGGGGACTTGCAACTAATGAAAAACTGTTTTTT. It translates to CASSSTRRGLATNEKLFF.

The genes are TRBV5-1 and TRBJ1-5; 10 nucleotides agree with TRBD1. The CDR3 is 15 amino acids. The germline CDR1 and CDR2 sequences are SGHRS and YFSETQ. V dropped 3 bases and J dropped 4; count of bases not matched to a gene: 4. CDR3 nucleotides: TGCGCCAGCAGCTGGGGGACAGGGGCGAATCAGCCCCAGCATTTT. Its protein is CASSWGTGANQPQHF. Supplemented by reference TRBV5-1 and TRBJ1-5, the full variable domain reads KAGVTQTPRYLIKTRGQQVTLSCSPISGHRSVSWYQQTPGQGLQFLFEYFSETQRNKGNFPGRFSGRQFSNSRSEMNVSTLELGDSALYLCASSWGTGANQPQHFGDGTRLSIL.

The gene calls are TRBV18 and TRBJ2-3; 7 bases fit TRBD1. CDR3 length equals 15 residues. V lost 6 bases and J lost 2; bases outside the gene matches: 8. The germline CDR1 and CDR2 sequences are KGHSH and LQKENI. The CDR3 coding sequence is TGTGCCAGCTCGCTGTCGACAGGGAACACAGATACGCAGTATTTT. This sequence encodes CASSLSTGNTDTQYF.

This chain links TRBV4-1 with TRBJ2-3; D unresolved. The CDR3 runs to 16 residues. Trimming took off 4 bases at V and 2 bases at J, with 16 bases between the two ends. Germline CDR1 reads MGHRA; CDR2 reads YSYEKL. CDR3 sequence: CASSLKESRVTDTQYF. The CDR3 nucleotides are TGCGCCAGCAGCCTCAAGGAGAGTCGGGTCACAGATACGCAGTATTTT.

The chain combines TRBV5-1 with TRBJ2-1; TRBD2 matches 9 bases. The germline V gene has CDR1 SGHRS and CDR2 YFSETQ. CDR3 length: 15 residues. The trim removed 6 bases at V and 7 bases at J, leaving 11 bases unmatched. CDR3 protein: CASIKAGGLLNEQFF. The CDR3 nucleotides read TGCGCCAGCATCAAAGCGGGAGGCCTACTAAATGAGCAGTTCTTC.

The chain links TRBV9 to TRBJ1-3; the D is unclear. V was pared by 2 bases and J by 0 bases, with 6 bases between. CDR3 length: 14 amino acids. Germline loops: CDR1 SGDLS, CDR2 YYNGEE. CDR3 in DNA: TGTGCCAGCAGCGTGGACTCCTCTGGAAACACCATATATTTT. Its protein product is CASSVDSSGNTIYF.

This sequence joins TRBV28 and TRBJ1-2; D remains unclear. Trimming pared 4 bases from V and 4 bases from J, leaving 13 bases between. The germline V gene encodes CDR1 MDHEN and CDR2 SYDVKM. CDR3 length equals 14 residues. CDR3 region: CASSYSTEFYGYTF. CDR3 DNA: TGTGCCAGCAGTTATAGCACGGAATTCTATGGCTACACCTTC.

V is TRBV5-5 and J is TRBJ2-3; D is possibly TRBD1 (6 bases). Trimming cost V 4 bases and J 0 bases, with 21 bases left between them. This CDR3 contains 18 residues. Per the germline V gene, CDR1 is SGHKS and CDR2 is YYEKEE (reference sequence). The CDR3 sequence is CASSPSLSGTTSTDTQYF. Here the CDR3 DNA reads TGTGCCAGCAGCCCAAGCCTCTCCGGGACAACTAGCACAGATACGCAGTATTTT.

V usage is TRBV10-3 and J usage is TRBJ2-3; 9 bases align to TRBD1. The CDR3 has 16 amino acids. The trim removed 5 bases at V and 4 bases at J, leaving 10 bases unmatched. Germline CDR1 is ENHRY and CDR2 is SYGVKD. In nucleotides, the CDR3 is TGTGCCATCAGTCCCGGGACAGGGTTCATTGCAGATACGCAGTATTTT. This codes for CAISPGTGFIADTQYF.

This clone has a single count. A read error may account for a junction end that differs from germline. This chain connects TRBV6-6 to TRBJ2-3, with 9 positions matching TRBD2. CDR1 and CDR2 (germline): MNHNY, SVGAGI (reference sequence). This CDR3 is built from 16 residues. The CDR3: CASSDSIAGVVDTQYF. In nucleotides, the CDR3 is TGTGCCAGCAGTGACTCAATAGCGGGAGTGGTAGATACGCAGTATTTT.

The chain employs TRBV14 and TRBJ2-6; a possible D gene is TRBD2 (6 bases). This CDR3 spans 17 amino acids. The ends were cut back, 7 bases at V and 0 bases at J, with 16 bases in the middle. The V gene's germline CDR1 is SGHDN and CDR2 FVKESK. The chain's CDR3 is CASTPRGVLSGANVLTF. The CDR3, as DNA: TGTGCCAGCACCCCCCGCGGGGTCCTCTCTGGGGCCAACGTCCTGACTTTC.

This clone has only a few counts. The chain links TRBV19 to TRBJ2-1; 11 bases agree with TRBD2. This CDR3 region has 14 residues. CDR1 LNHDA and CDR2 SQIVND come from the germline V gene (reference sequence). With V trimmed by 8 bases and J by 3 bases, 3 bases remained unmatched. CDR3 protein: CASVAGGYYNEQFF. Here the CDR3 DNA reads TGTGCCAGTGTAGCGGGAGGGTACTACAATGAGCAGTTCTTC. The entire variable domain, with the rest obtained from reference TRBV19 and TRBJ2-1, is as follows: DGGITQSPKYLFRKEGQNVTLSCEQNLNHDAMYWYRQDPGQGLRLIYYSQIVNDFQKGDIAEGYSVSREKKESFPLTVTSAQKNPTAFYLCASVAGGYYNEQFFGPGTRLTVL.

The chain uses TRBV28 and TRBJ1-2, with D unclear. V gave up 2 bases and J gave up 4 bases, with 23 bases separating them. The CDR3 is made up of 18 amino acids. Germline loops: CDR1 MDHEN, CDR2 SYDVKM. The CDR3 reads CASSLVGGQNHLPYGYTF. The CDR3 DNA sequence: TGTGCCAGCAGTTTAGTGGGAGGGCAGAATCACCTTCCCTATGGCTACACCTTC.

As DNA, the CDR3 is TGCGCCAGCAGCTTGGAGCCTAGCGGGAGTCACCATGAGCAGTTCTTC. The encoded protein is CASSLEPSGSHHEQFF. This chain joins TRBV5-1 and TRBJ2-1; 10 bases align to TRBD2. The junction had 8 bases not matched to a gene; V was cut back by 0 bases and J by 8 bases. CDR3 length equals 16 residues. CDR1 is SGHRS and CDR2 is YFSETQ in the germline V gene.

The chain employs TRBV18 and TRBJ2-7; the D gene is possibly TRBD2 (6 bases). Germline values: CDR1 KGHSH, CDR2 LQKENI. The CDR3 totals 14 residues. V lost 2 bases and J 3 bases, leaving 11 bases between the germline ends. The CDR3 coding sequence is TGTGCCAGCTCACCAGGGAGGAATAACTACGAGCAGTACTTC. Protein sequence: CASSPGRNNYEQYF.

Of note for this clone: An end of the junction differs from the germline gene, which may be a read error. The chain employs TRBV7-7 and TRBJ2-3; TRBD1 is a possible D gene (6 bases). The CDR3 is 14 residues long. Germline V gene data show CDR1 as SSHAT and CDR2 as FNYEAQ (reference sequence). The CDR3 DNA follows: TGTGCTAGCAGCTTCGACAGGACCAAGGATACGCAGTATTTT. Its protein is CASSFDRTKDTQYF.

As DNA, the CDR3 is TGCACCAGCAGCCAAGATCGTTCCCAGGACAGAGGCGTCAATTCACCCCTCCACTTT. This translates into CTSSQDRSQDRGVNSPLHF. The chain is built from TRBV1 and TRBJ1-6; TRBD1, the D gene given by the table, was not confirmed from the DNA. TRBV1 is a listed pseudogene. The CDR3 is made up of 19 amino acids.

This chain connects TRBV5-4 to TRBJ2-3, with 12 positions matching TRBD2. Germline V gene lookup returns CDR1 SGHNT and CDR2 YYREEE (reference sequence). The length of the CDR3 is 16 residues. Trimming removed 4 bases from V and 2 bases from J; junction bases left unmatched: 5. CDR3 sequence (DNA): TGTGCCAGCAGCGGGCTAGCGGGAGGGCCCACAGATACGCAGTATTTT. It codes for CASSGLAGGPTDTQYF.